The next 9 T cell receptor beta chains were all read from a single sample in a study of technical replicates of blood from a handful of donors. TCRdb's table, derived via immunoSEQ multiplex PCR, lists solely in-frame clones and lacks some. The repertoire has around 100,000 clones, about 95% of them found once; the top ten carry about 0.3%. Source material: T cells isolated from PBMCs. The receptors derive from a human donor in good health.

The V call is TRBV19, the J call TRBJ2-1; 11 bases match TRBD2. CDR1 is LNHDA, CDR2 SQIVND, per germline (reference sequence). The CDR3 extends over 14 amino acids. With V trimmed by 9 bases and J by 8 bases, 9 bases remained unmatched. CDR3 DNA: TGTGCCAGCGGCCGGGGACTAGCGGATGATGAGCAGTTCTTC. It encodes CASGRGLADDEQFF.

V and J are TRBV6-5 and TRBJ2-2; tentative D call: TRBD2 (5 bases). This CDR3 comprises 16 residues. Trimming left V 2 bases short and J 2 bases short, with 12 bases between. From germline, CDR1 is MNHEY and CDR2 SVGAGI. CDR3 amino acids: CASSYGGPPNTGELFF. For the CDR3, the DNA is TGTGCCAGCAGTTACGGAGGACCGCCCAACACCGGGGAGCTGTTTTTT.

This clone was picked up one time. CDR3 amino acids: CASTLGDYGYTF. For the CDR3, the DNA is TGTGCCAGTACCCTCGGGGACTATGGCTACACCTTC. The V and J genes are TRBV19 and TRBJ1-2; D gene ambiguous. The CDR3 loop spans 12 amino acids. The germline V and J ends were trimmed by 7 bases and 3 bases, with 9 bases remaining between them. Germline V gene lookup returns CDR1 LNHDA and CDR2 SQIVND (reference sequence).

V is TRBV6-5 and J is TRBJ2-1; 8 bases align to TRBD1. This CDR3 is 14 amino acids long. Germline V gene lookup returns CDR1 MNHEY and CDR2 SVGAGI. V dropped 2 bases and J dropped 7; count of bases not matched to a gene: 4. The CDR3 DNA reads as TGTGCCAGCAGTTACCTGACAGGGGAAAATGAGCAGTTCTTC. Translating gives CASSYLTGENEQFF.

The rearrangement links TRBV9 to TRBJ2-7, with 7 bases identical to TRBD2. Germline V gene lookup returns CDR1 SGDLS and CDR2 YYNGEE. The CDR3 is made up of 15 amino acids. The ends lost 2 bases at V and 6 bases at J; junction bases unmatched: 11. CDR3 amino acids: CASSVRGTSTGEQYF. The CDR3 DNA reads TGTGCCAGCAGCGTGCGGGGGACCTCAACCGGCGAGCAGTACTTC.

This chain joins TRBV18 and TRBJ2-7, with a possible D match to TRBD2 (5 bases). The germline V gene has CDR1 KGHSH and CDR2 LQKENI. Trimming shortened V by 3 bases and J by 4 bases, and 16 bases separated the two germline ends. The CDR3 contains 15 residues. CDR3: CASSPPGTPKYEQYF. CDR3 in DNA: TGTGCCAGCTCACCCCCGGGAACCCCGAAGTACGAGCAGTACTTC.

The V call is TRBV11-2, the J call TRBJ1-1, with D perhaps TRBD1 (5 bases). V was trimmed by 7 bases and J by 1 base, leaving 10 bases between them. The germline CDR1 and CDR2 sequences are SGHAT and FQNNGV. This CDR3 has 13 residues. CDR3 in DNA: TGTGCCAGCACTTCCCAGGGGAACACTGAAGCTTTCTTT. It encodes CASTSQGNTEAFF.

This chain connects TRBV11-2 to TRBJ2-1; a possible D gene is TRBD2 (5 bases). This CDR3 has 14 amino acids. V lost 5 bases and J 8 bases, leaving 16 bases between the germline ends. Per germline, CDR1 SGHAT and CDR2 FQNNGV. Here the CDR3 DNA reads TGTGCCAGCAGCGCTAGCTTTACGGCCCATGAGCAGTTCTTC. Translating it yields CASSASFTAHEQFF.

This clone came up once. The rearrangement joins TRBV5-4 to TRBJ2-6; maybe TRBD1 (6 bases). There are 15 residues in the CDR3. Trimming pared 3 bases from V and 1 base from J, leaving 8 bases between. Germline values: CDR1 SGHNT, CDR2 YYREEE (reference sequence). The CDR3 sequence: CASSWTASGANVLTF. The CDR3 DNA follows: TGTGCCAGCAGCTGGACAGCTTCTGGGGCCAACGTCCTGACTTTC. Full variable domain (outside the CDR3, taken from reference TRBV5-4 and TRBJ2-6): ETGVTQSPTHLIKTRGQQVTLRCSSQSGHNTVSWYQQALGQGPQFIFQYYREEENGRGNFPPRFSGLQFPNYSSELNVNALELDDSALYLCASSWTASGANVLTFGAGSRLTVL.